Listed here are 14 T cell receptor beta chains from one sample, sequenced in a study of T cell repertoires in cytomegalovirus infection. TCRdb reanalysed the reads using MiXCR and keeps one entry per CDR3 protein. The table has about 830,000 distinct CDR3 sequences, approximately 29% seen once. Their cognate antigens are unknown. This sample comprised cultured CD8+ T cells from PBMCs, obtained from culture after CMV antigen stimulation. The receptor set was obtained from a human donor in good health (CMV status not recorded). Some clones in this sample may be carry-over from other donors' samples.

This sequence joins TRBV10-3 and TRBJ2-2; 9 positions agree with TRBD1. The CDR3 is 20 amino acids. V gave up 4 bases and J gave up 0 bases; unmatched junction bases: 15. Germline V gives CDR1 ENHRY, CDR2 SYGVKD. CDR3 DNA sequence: TGTGCCATCAGTGGACCGGGACAGGGAAGGTCCTCGACGAACACCGGGGAGCTGTTTTTT. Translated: CAISGPGQGRSSTNTGELFF.

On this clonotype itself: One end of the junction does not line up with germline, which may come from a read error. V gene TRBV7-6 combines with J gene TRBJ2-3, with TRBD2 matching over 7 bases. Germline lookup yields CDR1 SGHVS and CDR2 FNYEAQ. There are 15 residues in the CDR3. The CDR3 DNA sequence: TGTGCTAGCAGCGGGGAAGGGGCCCACACAGATACGCAGTATTTT. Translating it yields CASSGEGAHTDTQYF.

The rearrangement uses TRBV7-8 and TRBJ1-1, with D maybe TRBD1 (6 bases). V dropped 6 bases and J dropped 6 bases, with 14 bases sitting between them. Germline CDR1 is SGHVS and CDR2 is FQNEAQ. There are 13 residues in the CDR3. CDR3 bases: TGTGCCAGCAGAAAACAGGGATTCCCTGAAGCTTTCTTT. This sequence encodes CASRKQGFPEAFF.

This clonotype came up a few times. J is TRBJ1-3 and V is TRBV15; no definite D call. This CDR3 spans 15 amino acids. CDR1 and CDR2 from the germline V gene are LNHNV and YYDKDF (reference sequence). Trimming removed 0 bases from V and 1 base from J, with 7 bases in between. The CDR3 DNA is TGTGCCACCAGCAGAGAGGCAGCGTCTGGAAACACCATATATTTT. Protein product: CATSREAASGNTIYF.

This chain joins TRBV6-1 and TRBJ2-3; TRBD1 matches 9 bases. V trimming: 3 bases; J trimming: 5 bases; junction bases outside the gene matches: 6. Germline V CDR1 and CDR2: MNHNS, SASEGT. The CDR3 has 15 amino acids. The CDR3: CASSENRGLIDTQYF. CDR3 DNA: TGTGCCAGCAGTGAGAACAGGGGGCTAATAGATACGCAGTATTTT.

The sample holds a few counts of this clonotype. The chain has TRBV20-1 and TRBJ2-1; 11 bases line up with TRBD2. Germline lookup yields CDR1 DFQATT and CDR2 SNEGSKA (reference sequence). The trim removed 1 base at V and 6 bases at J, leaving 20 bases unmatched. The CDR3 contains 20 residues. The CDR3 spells CSARVEPSSGGLFWGNEQFF. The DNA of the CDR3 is TGCAGTGCTAGAGTCGAACCCTCTAGCGGGGGGCTCTTCTGGGGCAATGAGCAGTTCTTC.

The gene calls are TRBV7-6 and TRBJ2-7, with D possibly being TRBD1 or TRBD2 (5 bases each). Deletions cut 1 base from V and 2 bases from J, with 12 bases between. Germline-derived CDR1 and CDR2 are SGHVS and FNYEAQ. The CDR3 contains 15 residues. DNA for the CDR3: TGTGCCAGCAGCTTAGATCCAGGGACGGCCTACGAGCAGTACTTC. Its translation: CASSLDPGTAYEQYF.

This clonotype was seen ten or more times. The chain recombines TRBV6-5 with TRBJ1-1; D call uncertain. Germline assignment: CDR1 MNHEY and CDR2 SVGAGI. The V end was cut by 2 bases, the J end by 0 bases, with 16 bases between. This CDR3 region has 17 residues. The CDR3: CASSYPGESFMNTEAFF. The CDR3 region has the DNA TGTGCCAGCAGTTACCCGGGAGAGAGTTTTATGAACACTGAAGCTTTCTTT.

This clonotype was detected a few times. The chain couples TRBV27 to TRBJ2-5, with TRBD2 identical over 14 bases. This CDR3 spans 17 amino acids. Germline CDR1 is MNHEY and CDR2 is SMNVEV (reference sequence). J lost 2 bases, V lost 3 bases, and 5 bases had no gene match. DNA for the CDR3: TGTGCCAGCAGTTTGGGTGGACTAGCGGGGGGTCAAGAGACCCAGTACTTC. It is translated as CASSLGGLAGGQETQYF.

The CDR3 DNA reads as TGTGCCAGCAGCTTCGGACAGGCTAATTCACCCCTCCACTTT. Translating it yields CASSFGQANSPLHF. The chain has TRBV7-3 and TRBJ1-6; 7 nucleotides match TRBD1. The germline gives CDR1 SGHTA, CDR2 FQGTGA. This CDR3 region has 14 residues. V was pared by 3 bases and J by 6 bases, with 2 bases of the junction left unmatched.

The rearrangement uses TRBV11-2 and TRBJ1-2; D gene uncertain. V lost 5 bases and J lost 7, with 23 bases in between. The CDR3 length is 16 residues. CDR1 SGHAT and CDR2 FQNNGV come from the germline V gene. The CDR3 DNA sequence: TGTGCCAGCAGCAGCCCCGGGAGTATGGCAGTTGGTGGCTACACCTTC. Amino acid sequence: CASSSPGSMAVGGYTF. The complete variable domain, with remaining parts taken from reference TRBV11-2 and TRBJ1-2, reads EAGVAQSPRYKIIEKRQSVAFWCNPISGHATLYWYQQILGQGPKLLIQFQNNGVVDDSQLPKDRFSAERLKGVDSTLKIQPAKLEDSAVYLCASSSPGSMAVGGYTFGSGTRLTVV.

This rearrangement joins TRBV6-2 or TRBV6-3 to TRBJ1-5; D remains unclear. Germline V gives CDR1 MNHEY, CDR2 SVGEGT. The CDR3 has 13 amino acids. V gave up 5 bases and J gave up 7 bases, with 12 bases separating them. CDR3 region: CASSAAGMQPQHF. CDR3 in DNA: TGTGCCAGCAGTGCGGCGGGGATGCAGCCCCAGCATTTT.

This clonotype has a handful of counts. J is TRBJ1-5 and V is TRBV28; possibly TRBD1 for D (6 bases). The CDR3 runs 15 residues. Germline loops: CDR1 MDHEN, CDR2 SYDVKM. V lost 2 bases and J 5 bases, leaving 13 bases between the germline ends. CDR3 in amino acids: CASSLGGQNYQPQHF. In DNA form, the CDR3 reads TGTGCCAGCAGTTTAGGAGGACAGAACTATCAGCCCCAGCATTTT.

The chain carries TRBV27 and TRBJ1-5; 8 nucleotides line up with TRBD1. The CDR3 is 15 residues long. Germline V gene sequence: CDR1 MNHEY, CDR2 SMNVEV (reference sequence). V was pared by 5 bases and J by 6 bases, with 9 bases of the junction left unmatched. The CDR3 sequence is CASSPRTGTGQPQHF. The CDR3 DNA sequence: TGTGCCAGCAGTCCCCGGACAGGGACTGGTCAGCCCCAGCATTTT.